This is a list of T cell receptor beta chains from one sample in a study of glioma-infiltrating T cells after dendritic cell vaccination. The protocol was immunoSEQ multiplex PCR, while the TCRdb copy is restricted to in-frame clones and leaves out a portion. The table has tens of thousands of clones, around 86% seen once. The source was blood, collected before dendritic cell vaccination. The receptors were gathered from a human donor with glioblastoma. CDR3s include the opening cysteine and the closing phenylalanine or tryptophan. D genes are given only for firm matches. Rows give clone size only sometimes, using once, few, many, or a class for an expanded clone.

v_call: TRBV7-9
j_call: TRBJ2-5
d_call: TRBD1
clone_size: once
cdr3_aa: CASSRQGLVEETQYF
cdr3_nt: TGTGCCAGCAGCAGACAGGGGTTGGTGGAAGAGACCCAGTACTTC

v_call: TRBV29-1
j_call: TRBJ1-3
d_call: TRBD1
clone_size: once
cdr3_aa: CSVDVAGGGNTIYF
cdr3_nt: TGCAGCGTTGATGTGGCAGGGGGTGGAAACACCATATATTTT

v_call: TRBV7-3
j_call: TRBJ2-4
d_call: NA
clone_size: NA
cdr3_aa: CASSDPTEGDIQYF
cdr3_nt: TGTGCCAGCAGCGACCCGACAGAGGGGGACATTCAGTACTTC

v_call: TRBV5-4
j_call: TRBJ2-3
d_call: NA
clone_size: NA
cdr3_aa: CASSLARGIFTDTQYF
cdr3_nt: TGTGCCAGCAGCTTGGCCCGGGGGATCTTCACAGATACGCAGTATTTT

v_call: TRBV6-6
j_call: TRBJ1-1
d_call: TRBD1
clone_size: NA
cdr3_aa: CATKTGESTEAFF
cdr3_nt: TGTGCCACCAAAACAGGGGAAAGCACTGAAGCTTTCTTT

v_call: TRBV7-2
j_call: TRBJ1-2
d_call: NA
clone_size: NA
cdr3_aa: CASSLSRDYGYTF
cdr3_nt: TGTGCCAGCAGCTTAAGCAGGGACTATGGCTACACCTTC

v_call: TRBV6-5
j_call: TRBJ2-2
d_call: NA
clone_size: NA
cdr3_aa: CASSRLTGTGELFF
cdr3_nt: TGTGCCAGCAGTCGCCTTACAGGGACCGGGGAGCTGTTTTTT

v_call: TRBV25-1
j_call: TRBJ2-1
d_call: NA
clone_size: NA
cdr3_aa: CASSVVGAGYNEQFF
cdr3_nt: TGTGCCAGCAGTGTTGTGGGGGCCGGGTACAATGAGCAGTTCTTC

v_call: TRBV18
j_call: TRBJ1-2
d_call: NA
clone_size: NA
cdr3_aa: CASSPRQGGANYGYTF
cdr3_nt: TGTGCCAGCTCACCAAGGCAGGGAGGGGCTAACTATGGCTACACCTTC

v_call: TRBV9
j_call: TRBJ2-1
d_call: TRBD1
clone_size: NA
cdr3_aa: CASSFDRAPDNEQFF
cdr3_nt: TGTGCCAGCAGCTTCGACAGGGCCCCGGACAATGAGCAGTTCTTC

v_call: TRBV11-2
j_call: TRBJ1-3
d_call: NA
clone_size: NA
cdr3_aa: CASSFTGSPSSGNTIYF
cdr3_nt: TGTGCCAGCAGCTTTACAGGGTCCCCTAGCTCTGGAAACACCATATATTTT

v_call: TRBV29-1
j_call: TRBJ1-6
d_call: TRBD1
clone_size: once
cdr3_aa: CSVKEAGGGSPLHF
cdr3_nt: TGCAGCGTCAAAGAGGCAGGGGGCGGTTCACCCCTCCACTTT

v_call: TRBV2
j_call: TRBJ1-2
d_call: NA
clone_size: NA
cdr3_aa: CASSAPGVYGYTF
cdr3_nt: TGTGCCAGCAGTGCCCCCGGGGTCTATGGCTACACCTTC

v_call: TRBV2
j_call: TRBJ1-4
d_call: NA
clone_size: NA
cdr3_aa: CASSEAGRVGEKLFF
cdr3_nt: TGTGCCAGCAGTGAAGCGGGCAGGGTAGGCGAAAAACTGTTTTTT

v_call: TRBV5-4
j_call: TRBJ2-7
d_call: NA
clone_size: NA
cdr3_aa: CASSSDGRTYEQYF
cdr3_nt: TGTGCCAGCAGCTCGGACGGGAGAACCTACGAGCAGTACTTC

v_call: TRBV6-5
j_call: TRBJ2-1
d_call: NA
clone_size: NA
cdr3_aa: CASSPGGSYNEQFF
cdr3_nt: TGTGCCAGCAGTCCCGGGGGCTCCTACAATGAGCAGTTCTTC

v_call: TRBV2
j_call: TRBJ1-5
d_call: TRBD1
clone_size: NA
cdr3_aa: CASGTGLDQPQHF
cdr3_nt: TGTGCCAGCGGGACAGGCTTAGATCAGCCCCAGCATTTT

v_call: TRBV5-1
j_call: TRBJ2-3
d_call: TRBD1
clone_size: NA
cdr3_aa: CASSPGQGPTDTQYF
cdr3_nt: TGCGCCAGCAGCCCCGGACAGGGGCCCACAGATACGCAGTATTTT

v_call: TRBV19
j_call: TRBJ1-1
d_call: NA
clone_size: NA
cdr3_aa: CASLNVGGLGEAFF
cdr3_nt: TGTGCCAGTTTAAACGTTGGGGGGTTGGGTGAAGCTTTCTTT

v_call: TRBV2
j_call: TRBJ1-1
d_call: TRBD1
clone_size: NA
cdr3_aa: CASRGQGTNTEAFF
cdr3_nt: TGTGCCAGCAGGGGACAGGGGACGAACACTGAAGCTTTCTTT

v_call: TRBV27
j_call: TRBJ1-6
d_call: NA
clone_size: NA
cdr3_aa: CASSLSPRQSPLHF
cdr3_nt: TGTGCCAGCAGTTTATCCCCTCGACAGTCACCCCTCCACTTT

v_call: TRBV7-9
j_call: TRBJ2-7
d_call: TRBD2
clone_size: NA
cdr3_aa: CASSPHTDRRERGEQYF
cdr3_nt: TGTGCCAGCAGCCCACATACCGACCGCCGCGAGCGGGGCGAGCAGTACTTC

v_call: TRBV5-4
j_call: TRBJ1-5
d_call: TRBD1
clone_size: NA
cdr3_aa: CASSLETGTQHF
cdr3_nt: TGTGCCAGCAGCTTAGAGACAGGGACCCAGCATTTT

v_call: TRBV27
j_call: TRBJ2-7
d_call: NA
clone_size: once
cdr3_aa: CASSLWGEAYEQYF
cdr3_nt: TGTGCCAGCAGTCTATGGGGGGAAGCCTACGAGCAGTACTTC

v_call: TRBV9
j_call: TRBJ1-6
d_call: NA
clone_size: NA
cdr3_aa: CASSTGTPSSYNSPLHF
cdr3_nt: TGTGCCAGCAGCACAGGGACGCCCAGCTCCTATAATTCACCCCTCCACTTT

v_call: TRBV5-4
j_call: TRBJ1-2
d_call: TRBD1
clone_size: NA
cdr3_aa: CASSPGGGGREDGYTF
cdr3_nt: TGTGCCAGCAGCCCCGGAGGGGGCGGGAGGGAGGATGGCTACACCTTC

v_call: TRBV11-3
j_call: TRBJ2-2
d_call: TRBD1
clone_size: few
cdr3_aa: CASGGTGGNTGELFF
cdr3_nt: TGTGCCAGCGGCGGGACAGGGGGCAACACCGGGGAGCTGTTTTTT

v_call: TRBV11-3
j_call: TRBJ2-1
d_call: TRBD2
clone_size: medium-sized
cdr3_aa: CASSLVAGGLDNEQFF
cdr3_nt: TGTGCCAGCAGCTTAGTGGCGGGGGGGTTAGACAATGAGCAGTTCTTC

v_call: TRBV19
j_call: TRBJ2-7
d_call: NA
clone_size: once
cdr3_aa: CASSIVGSSYEQYF
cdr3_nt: TGTGCCAGTAGTATAGTGGGCAGTTCCTACGAGCAGTACTTC

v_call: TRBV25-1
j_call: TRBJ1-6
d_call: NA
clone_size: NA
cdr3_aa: CASGRSSYNSPLHF
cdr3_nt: TGTGCCAGCGGAAGGAGCTCCTATAATTCACCCCTCCACTTT

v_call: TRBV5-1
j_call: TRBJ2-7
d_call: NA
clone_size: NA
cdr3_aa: CASSLLVQGEQYF
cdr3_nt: TGCGCCAGCAGCTTGTTAGTTCAGGGCGAGCAGTACTTC

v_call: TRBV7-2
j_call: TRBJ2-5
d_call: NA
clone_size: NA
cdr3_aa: CASSTPDTQETQYF
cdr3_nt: TGTGCCAGCAGCACTCCGGACACCCAAGAGACCCAGTACTTC

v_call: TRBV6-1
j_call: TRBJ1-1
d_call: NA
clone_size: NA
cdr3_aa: CASSRQAMNTEAFF
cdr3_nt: TGTGCCAGCAGTCGACAGGCCATGAACACTGAAGCTTTCTTT